The sequence of this TCR beta chain was determined in a study of control samples from healthy donors and cancer patients. Profiling relied on immunoSEQ multiplex PCR, and the TCRdb table lists in-frame clones only, not all of them. The sample has 150,000 or so clones; 93% are singletons. Sequenced material: blood. This receptor was identified in a man younger than 35 in good health.

CDR3 loop: CASSYRKGGDSPLHF. For the CDR3, the DNA is TGTGCCAGCAGTTACCGAAAGGGCGGGGATTCACCCCTCCACTTT. The chain has TRBV6-5 and TRBJ1-6; no clear D. The CDR3 has 15 residues. Germline V CDR1 and CDR2: MNHEY, SVGAGI. The V and J ends lost 2 bases and 8 bases respectively, with 13 bases between them.